There are many counts of the clone carrying this TCR beta chain. The antigen is unknown. As for time point: patch test 1, 2 weeks after DPC sensitization. The treatment was: therapeutic diphenylcyclopropenone sensitization with weekly scalp DPC. The sample comes from a study of human T cells and chemical hapten exposure. Overall study results and limits: Compared to controls, expanded TCRs made significantly more large clusters of similar CDR3s.

This CDR3 contains 16 residues. Per germline, CDR1 MGHRA and CDR2 YSYEKL. V was shortened by 3 bases and J by 5 bases, with 14 bases between the two germline ends. As originally analysed: Ranging from roughly 20,000 to 750,000, TCR counts per sample had a median value of roughly 96,000. TCRdb independently ran MiXCR on the RACE reads; one entry per CDR3 protein. None of the V and J calls come from the authors' own analysis; TCRdb made them. The sample has some 120,000 distinct CDR3 sequences, about 12% seen once. This clonotype originated in a woman between 50 and 59 years old with alopecia areata. Some clones in this sample may be carry-over from other donors' samples. The sequencing used whole blood, collected in connection with sensitization to the hapten diphenylcyclopropenone (DPC). The chain couples TRBV4-1 to TRBJ1-6, with TRBD1 as a possible D gene (6 bases). The CDR3: CASSQKTGADNSPLHF. In DNA form, the CDR3 reads TGCGCCAGCAGCCAGAAGACAGGCGCTGATAATTCACCCCTCCACTTT.